Each of the 16 T cell receptor beta chains below was sequenced from the same sample in a study of neoadjuvant anti-PD-1 for oral cavity cancer. Time point meaning: after neoadjuvant nivolumab, at surgical resection. Libraries were prepared by immunoSEQ multiplex PCR; TCRdb keeps only in-frame clonotypes and omits some of them. Of under 15,000 clones listed, over 55% are singletons. The specimen comprised PBMCs, sampled after nivolumab (anti-PD-1) treatment. Receptors originate from a person aged 40 to 85 with oral cavity squamous cell carcinoma.

This clone turned up a few times. The chain couples TRBV5-1 to TRBJ1-1; a weak D match, TRBD1 (6 bases). The CDR3 sequence is 15 residues long. V was cut by 4 bases and J by 0 bases, with 13 bases left in between. Germline V lookup: CDR1 SGHRS, CDR2 YFSETQ. The DNA of the CDR3 is TGCGCCAGCAGCCCTCCGGGGGGCATGAACACTGAAGCTTTCTTT. Its translation: CASSPPGGMNTEAFF.

Only a few counts were recorded for this clone. The V gene is TRBV10-2, the J gene TRBJ2-7; 8 nucleotides agree with TRBD2. V shed 3 bases and J 6 bases; nucleotides not matched to a gene: 4. The CDR3 is 13 amino acids. Germline CDR1 WSHSY, CDR2 SAAADI. CDR3 region: CASSDAGGSEQYF. CDR3 bases: TGCGCCAGCAGTGATGCGGGAGGTAGCGAGCAGTACTTC.

This clone was seen more than once but under ten times. Other nucleotide sequences from this sample produce the same CDR3. The V call is TRBV9, the J call TRBJ2-7; the match to TRBD1 covers 7 bases. The length of the CDR3 is 15 residues. The junction had 5 bases not matched to a gene; V was cut back by 0 bases and J by 2 bases. Looked up from germline, CDR1 is SGDLS and CDR2 is YYNGEE. CDR3 region: CASSVGAGGTYEQYF. CDR3 bases: TGTGCCAGCAGCGTAGGGGCAGGGGGTACCTACGAGCAGTACTTC.

The J gene is TRBJ2-6, the V gene TRBV5-1; D is undetermined. Germline assignment: CDR1 SGHRS and CDR2 YFSETQ. The CDR3 runs to 16 residues. V gave up 5 bases and J gave up 0 bases, with 12 bases separating them. The CDR3 region has the DNA TGCGCCAGCAGGCCCGGGCTCCTCTCTGGGGCCAACGTCCTGACTTTC. This sequence encodes CASRPGLLSGANVLTF.

The CDR3: CASSVGGTSGIYEQYF. The CDR3 bases are TGTGCCAGCAGCGTGGGTGGGACTAGCGGAATCTACGAGCAGTACTTC. The chain employs TRBV9 and TRBJ2-7; 11 bases align to TRBD2. This CDR3 region has 16 residues. Germline assignment: CDR1 SGDLS and CDR2 YYNGEE. V dropped 2 bases and J dropped 3; count of bases not matched to a gene: 7. The whole variable domain, remainder taken from reference TRBV9 and TRBJ2-7, is DSGVTQTPKHLITATGQRVTLRCSPRSGDLSVYWYQQSLDQGLQFLIQYYNGEERAKGNILERFSAQQFPDLHSELNLSSLELGDSALYFCASSVGGTSGIYEQYFGPGTRLTVT.

CDR3 amino acids: CAISESGSGSSYNEQFF. The CDR3 bases are TGTGCCATCAGTGAGTCGGGTAGCGGGAGCTCCTACAATGAGCAGTTCTTC. V is TRBV10-3 and J is TRBJ2-1; 9 positions match TRBD2. This CDR3 contains 17 residues. The J segment lost 0 bases and the V segment lost 0 bases, leaving 3 bases of the junction unmatched. The germline V gene encodes CDR1 ENHRY and CDR2 SYGVKD.

The V gene is TRBV27, the J gene TRBJ2-1; maybe TRBD2 (6 bases). Trimming removed 0 bases at V and 11 bases at J, with 14 bases between. Germline CDR1 MNHEY, CDR2 SMNVEV (reference sequence). This CDR3 is 14 amino acids long. CDR3 DNA sequence: TGTGCCAGCAGTTTATCCCTAACCACTAGCAAGCAGTTCTTC. Protein: CASSLSLTTSKQFF.

Written as DNA, the CDR3 is TGTGCCAGCAGCGTAGGTCCGGGGGGCAGCGGCTACACCTTC. It translates to CASSVGPGGSGYTF. The chain has TRBV9 and TRBJ1-2; D perhaps matches TRBD1 (6 bases). Germline CDR1 and CDR2: SGDLS and YYNGEE. V was clipped by 0 bases and J by 8 bases, with 14 bases between them. The CDR3 is made up of 14 amino acids.

The chain is built from TRBV4-1 and TRBJ2-7; D is uncertain. Germline assignment: CDR1 MGHRA and CDR2 YSYEKL. The CDR3 spans 13 residues. Between the trimmed V and J ends, which lost 4 bases and 5 bases, there was a span of 12 bases. CDR3 sequence reads: CASSLYPLDEQYF. The CDR3 bases are TGCGCCAGCAGCCTCTATCCTCTCGACGAGCAGTACTTC.

J is TRBJ2-7 and V is TRBV11-1, with D perhaps TRBD1 or TRBD2 (5 bases each). Germline assignment: CDR1 SGHAT and CDR2 FQDESV (reference sequence). The CDR3 has 14 amino acids. V lost 5 bases, J lost 3 bases, and 14 bases lay in between. This CDR3 is CASSRDGTFYEQYF. The CDR3 DNA follows: TGTGCCAGCAGCCGGGACGGGACCTTCTACGAGCAGTACTTC. Complete variable domain (other parts from reference TRBV11-1 and TRBJ2-7): EAEVAQSPRYKITEKSQAVAFWCDPISGHATLYWYRQILGQGPELLVQFQDESVVDDSQLPKDRFSAERLKGVDSTLKIQPAELGDSAMYLCASSRDGTFYEQYFGPGTRLTVT.

Only a few counts were recorded for this clone. V is TRBV7-9 and J is TRBJ1-5; D is undetermined. This CDR3 is 14 amino acids long. Germline assignment: CDR1 SEHNR and CDR2 FQNEAQ (reference sequence). V was trimmed by 4 bases and J by 3 bases, leaving 10 bases between them. As DNA, the CDR3 is TGTGCCAGCAGCTCCATTTCAGACAATCAGCCCCAGCATTTT. Its translation: CASSSISDNQPQHF.

This clone was picked up one time. The rearrangement links TRBV27 to TRBJ1-2, with 9 positions matching TRBD1. The V and J ends lost 5 bases and 4 bases, in that order; junction bases with no gene match: 14. CDR1 is MNHEY and CDR2 is SMNVEV in the germline V gene (reference sequence). The CDR3 runs to 17 residues. The CDR3 region is CASSINLGQGLIYGYTF. CDR3 DNA sequence: TGTGCCAGCAGTATAAACTTGGGACAGGGATTAATCTATGGCTACACCTTC.

The genes are TRBV11-2 and TRBJ1-2, with 7 nucleotides matching TRBD1. Trimming removed 7 bases from V and 4 bases from J; junction bases left unmatched: 6. The CDR3 runs to 13 residues. Germline CDR1 SGHAT, CDR2 FQNNGV. This CDR3 is CASTDRALYGYTF. DNA of the CDR3: TGTGCCAGCACAGACAGGGCTCTCTATGGCTACACCTTC.

The chain links TRBV6-5 to TRBJ1-2; TRBD1 is a possible D gene (6 bases). Germline V gene sequence: CDR1 MNHEY, CDR2 SVGAGI. This CDR3 is built from 13 residues. Trimming took off 2 bases at V and 7 bases at J, with 11 bases between the two ends. CDR3 sequence reads: CASSYGGRAGYTF. The CDR3 bases are TGTGCCAGCAGTTACGGGGGCAGGGCTGGCTACACCTTC.

The gene calls are TRBV30 and TRBJ1-2; 8 positions agree with TRBD1. Germline trimming cut 8 bases from V and 2 bases from J; bases unmatched to any gene: 4. CDR3 length: 12 amino acids. Germline V gives CDR1 GTSNPN, CDR2 SVGIG (reference sequence). The CDR3 region has the DNA TGTGCCCGGGACAGGAGAAACTATGGCTACACCTTC. This gives the protein CARDRRNYGYTF.

The J gene is TRBJ1-1, the V gene TRBV7-6; TRBD1 might be the D (5 bases). Trimming took off 5 bases at V and 3 bases at J, with 22 bases between the two ends. Germline CDR1 and CDR2: SGHVS and FNYEAQ. The CDR3 has 17 residues. Here the CDR3 DNA reads TGTGCCAGCAGCCGTTTGGACACCCCTTACCCTCACACTGAAGCTTTCTTT. Amino acid sequence: CASSRLDTPYPHTEAFF.